One and the same sample provided the 29 T cell receptor beta chains below, sequenced in a study of CD8 T cells in Susac syndrome. Reverse transcription of roughly 0.45 to 1 ug RNA was performed with random hexamers. TCRdb recomputed calls from the immunoSEQ multiplex PCR reads with MiXCR, one row per CDR3 protein. The sample holds 170,000 or so distinct CDR3 sequences, approximately 93% seen once. Sequences were obtained from CD4+ T cells from PBMCs. These receptors were obtained from a human donor with multiple sclerosis.

The chain has TRBV2 and TRBJ1-2; D gene uncertain. Germline lookup yields CDR1 SNHLY and CDR2 FYNNEI. The CDR3 covers 15 residues. V was cut by 0 bases and J by 2 bases, with 10 bases left in between. CDR3 DNA: TGTGCCAGCAGTGAAGCATCGAGCAGGAACTATGGCTACACCTTC. It specifies CASSEASSRNYGYTF.

The chain couples TRBV7-6 to TRBJ2-5; 10 bases line up with TRBD1. Looked up from germline, CDR1 is SGHVS and CDR2 is FNYEAQ. This CDR3 spans 15 amino acids. After removal of 0 bases from V and 4 bases from J, the junction contained 2 bases not matched to a gene. The CDR3: CASSLAGQGRETQYF. In nucleotides, the CDR3 is TGTGCCAGCAGCTTAGCGGGACAGGGGAGAGAGACCCAGTACTTC.

This chain joins TRBV27 and TRBJ1-6; D uncertain. Trimming took 0 bases from V and 14 from J, leaving 14 bases between them. The CDR3 sequence is 14 residues long. Germline CDR1 is MNHEY and CDR2 is SMNVEV (reference sequence). The CDR3 DNA is TGTGCCAGCAGTTTATCCAGGACCCCCAGGACCCTCCACTTT. Translating it yields CASSLSRTPRTLHF.

The rearrangement uses TRBV20-1 and TRBJ2-7, with D tentatively TRBD2 (6 bases). Germline loops: CDR1 DFQATT, CDR2 SNEGSKA (reference sequence). This CDR3 has 14 amino acids. Trimming removed 1 base from V and 3 bases from J, with 13 bases in between. The CDR3 is CSARGSSGNYEQYF. In nucleotides, the CDR3 is TGCAGTGCTAGAGGGAGTAGCGGCAACTACGAGCAGTACTTC.

The V gene is TRBV2, the J gene TRBJ1-2; 8 nucleotides line up with TRBD1. CDR3 length equals 15 residues. Germline trimming cut 3 bases from V and 1 base from J; bases unmatched to any gene: 4. Germline values: CDR1 SNHLY, CDR2 FYNNEI. CDR3 protein: CASSDTGGVNYGYTF. The CDR3 nucleotides are TGTGCCAGCAGTGATACAGGGGGAGTTAACTATGGCTACACCTTC.

This clonotype was detected only a few times. The chain couples TRBV3-1 to TRBJ2-3, with TRBD1 as a possible D gene (6 bases). Germline CDR1 LGHDT, CDR2 YNNKEL (reference sequence). The V and J ends lost 4 bases and 2 bases respectively, with 10 bases between them. This CDR3 contains 14 residues. The DNA of the CDR3 is TGTGCCAGCAGCCTAGGGGGTAACACAGATACGCAGTATTTT. Its protein is CASSLGGNTDTQYF.

The rearrangement links TRBV5-8 to TRBJ2-3; 7 bases are shared with TRBD1. The germline gives CDR1 SGHTS, CDR2 YDEGEE. This CDR3 contains 13 residues. The ends lost 9 bases at V and 1 base at J; junction bases unmatched: 5. In DNA form, the CDR3 reads TGTGCCATCAGGGGGACGGGCACAGATACGCAGTATTTT. Protein: CAIRGTGTDTQYF.

This chain links TRBV6-1 with TRBJ2-7, with 7 nucleotides matching TRBD1. The J segment lost 5 bases and the V segment lost 3 bases, leaving 10 bases of the junction unmatched. Germline V CDR1 and CDR2: MNHNS, SASEGT. CDR3 length: 15 amino acids. CDR3 in amino acids: CASSDRQGGWNEQYF. CDR3 bases: TGTGCCAGCAGTGACCGACAGGGCGGTTGGAACGAGCAGTACTTC.

J is TRBJ2-7 and V is TRBV5-1, with 8 bases that match TRBD2. The germline V gene encodes CDR1 SGHRS and CDR2 YFSETQ. The CDR3 is 14 amino acids. V lost 2 bases and J lost 3; bases outside the gene matches: 4. The CDR3 DNA sequence: TGCGCCAGCAGCTTATCAGCGGGGGACTACGAGCAGTACTTC. This sequence encodes CASSLSAGDYEQYF.

The V call is TRBV7-2, the J call TRBJ1-1; D remains ambiguous. The germline gives CDR1 SGHTA, CDR2 FQGNSA. The CDR3 sequence is 13 residues long. The V end was cut by 11 bases, the J end by 1 base, with 14 bases between. The CDR3 loop reads CASRAPRNTEAFF. In DNA, the CDR3 is TGTGCCTCTCGGGCACCGCGGAACACTGAAGCTTTCTTT.

V and J are TRBV14 and TRBJ2-7; D is possibly TRBD2 (5 bases). The germline V and J ends were trimmed by 2 bases and 5 bases, with 22 bases remaining between them. CDR1 is SGHDN, CDR2 FVKESK, per germline. There are 17 residues in the CDR3. CDR3: CASSQPYRPGRLDEQYF. Here the CDR3 DNA reads TGTGCCAGCAGCCAACCGTACCGCCCGGGAAGACTCGACGAGCAGTACTTC.

The CDR3 here is CASGLSGTLNTEAFF. The CDR3 DNA reads TGTGCCAGCGGATTATCTGGGACCCTGAACACTGAAGCTTTCTTT. The chain carries TRBV28 and TRBJ1-1; weak D call: TRBD1 (5 bases). With 8 bases removed from V and 0 bases from J, the gap between germline ends came to 16 bases. The CDR3 sequence is 15 residues long. Germline V gives CDR1 MDHEN, CDR2 SYDVKM.

V gene TRBV29-1 combines with J gene TRBJ1-1, with D hard to call. Deletions cut 0 bases from V and 3 bases from J, with 14 bases between. Germline CDR1 and CDR2: SQVTM and ANQGSEA. The CDR3 consists of 15 residues. CDR3 coding DNA: TGCAGCGTTGAAGATCTGGGGAGGTGGGACACTGAAGCTTTCTTT. This gives the protein CSVEDLGRWDTEAFF.

This clonotype was seen only once. This chain links TRBV24-1 with TRBJ2-5; maybe TRBD1 (5 bases). Germline V lookup: CDR1 KGHDR, CDR2 SFDVKD. V lost 3 bases and J lost 5, with 12 bases in between. The CDR3 is 14 residues long. CDR3 amino acids: CATSDAGLRETQYF. For the CDR3, the DNA is TGTGCCACCAGTGATGCAGGGTTGCGGGAGACCCAGTACTTC.

The rearrangement uses TRBV27 and TRBJ2-7, with 7 nucleotides matching TRBD1. This CDR3 region has 15 residues. Trimming removed 3 bases from V and 1 base from J; junction bases left unmatched: 6. CDR1 is MNHEY and CDR2 is SMNVEV in the germline V gene (reference sequence). CDR3: CASSFQGQNSYEQYF. CDR3 DNA: TGTGCCAGCAGTTTCCAGGGACAGAATTCCTACGAGCAGTACTTC.

The chain has TRBV28 and TRBJ2-7; possibly TRBD1 for D (6 bases). Between the trimmed V and J ends, which lost 6 bases and 0 bases, there was a span of 15 bases. Germline loops: CDR1 MDHEN, CDR2 SYDVKM. The CDR3 loop spans 15 amino acids. The CDR3 reads CASRDDRWGSYEQYF. The CDR3, as DNA: TGTGCCAGCAGGGACGACAGGTGGGGCTCCTACGAGCAGTACTTC.

The V gene is TRBV10-3, the J gene TRBJ2-3, with 10 bases matching TRBD2. V was clipped by 4 bases and J by 9 bases; unmatched bases: 4. Per germline, CDR1 ENHRY and CDR2 SYGVKD. The CDR3 runs 13 residues. The chain's CDR3 is CAISGSSGRTQYF. The CDR3 bases are TGTGCCATCAGTGGTAGTAGCGGGAGGACGCAGTATTTT.

This chain links TRBV28 with TRBJ2-3; D not resolved. Germline lookup yields CDR1 MDHEN and CDR2 SYDVKM. The CDR3 is made up of 16 amino acids. V was trimmed by 5 bases and J by 0 bases, leaving 15 bases between them. The CDR3 loop is CASSTWTAASTDTQYF. The DNA for the CDR3 is TGTGCCAGCAGTACTTGGACGGCAGCAAGCACAGATACGCAGTATTTT.

The CDR3 loop reads CSVRRGDQPQHF. The CDR3 nucleotides read TGCAGTGTCCGAAGAGGGGATCAGCCCCAGCATTTT. The V call is TRBV20-1, the J call TRBJ1-5; D perhaps matches TRBD1 (5 bases). The CDR3 has 12 residues. V lost 7 bases and J 5 bases, leaving 12 bases between the germline ends. From germline, CDR1 is DFQATT and CDR2 SNEGSKA (reference sequence).

This chain connects TRBV5-1 to TRBJ2-5, with 7 bases aligning to TRBD1. CDR1 and CDR2 from the germline V gene are SGHRS and YFSETQ. Losses at the gene ends were 2 bases for V and 3 bases for J; bases not matched to a gene: 4. This CDR3 spans 14 amino acids. The CDR3 DNA reads as TGCGCCAGCAGCTTTCAAGGACAGGAAGAGACCCAGTACTTC. This gives the protein CASSFQGQEETQYF.

This clonotype has just one count. V gene TRBV5-4 combines with J gene TRBJ2-1; 9 bases fit TRBD1. Germline V CDR1 and CDR2: SGHNT, YYREEE (reference sequence). The CDR3 runs 15 residues. V lost 6 bases, J lost 7 bases, and 11 bases stayed unmatched. The CDR3 bases are TGTGCCAGCATGGAACAGGGGGCATCCTGGAATGAGCAGTTCTTC. This gives the protein CASMEQGASWNEQFF.

The gene calls are TRBV28 and TRBJ1-5; no definite D call. This CDR3 spans 14 amino acids. Germline lookup yields CDR1 MDHEN and CDR2 SYDVKM. V was shortened by 5 bases and J by 6 bases, with 14 bases between the two germline ends. The DNA for the CDR3 is TGTGCCAGCAGTCCCCCGCCCCGGAGTCAGCCCCAGCATTTT. It is translated as CASSPPPRSQPQHF.

The chain carries TRBV7-8 and TRBJ2-7; TRBD1 is a possible D gene (6 bases). The length of the CDR3 is 17 residues. Between the trimmed V and J ends, which lost 5 bases and 2 bases, there was a span of 22 bases. In germline, CDR1 is SGHVS, CDR2 FQNEAQ. DNA for the CDR3: TGTGCCAGCAGCCCCGCTGGGGGCTGGGGAAGACCCTACGAGCAGTACTTC. Translated, it gives CASSPAGGWGRPYEQYF.

The V gene is TRBV20-1, the J gene TRBJ2-1; D is unresolved. This CDR3 has 11 residues. The germline CDR1 and CDR2 sequences are DFQATT and SNEGSKA (reference sequence). V lost 5 bases, J lost 5 bases, and 7 bases lay in between. This CDR3 reads CSAAFNNEQFF. The CDR3, as DNA: TGCAGTGCTGCCTTCAACAATGAGCAGTTCTTC.

This chain connects TRBV2 to TRBJ2-5, with 9 bases that match TRBD2. This CDR3 contains 15 residues. In germline, CDR1 is SNHLY, CDR2 FYNNEI. The junction had 6 bases not matched to a gene; V was cut back by 4 bases and J by 3 bases. In nucleotides, the CDR3 is TGTGCCAGCAGTGTGCGGGGGGGGCGGAAAGAGACCCAGTACTTC. Translating gives CASSVRGGRKETQYF.

The chain is built from TRBV12-3 or TRBV12-4 and TRBJ1-1; a possible D gene is TRBD1 (5 bases). V was shortened by 3 bases and J by 1 base, with 9 bases between the two germline ends. This CDR3 has 14 amino acids. For the CDR3, the DNA is TGTGCCAGCAGTTTGAGGGACCAGAACACTGAAGCTTTCTTT. The encoded protein is CASSLRDQNTEAFF.

This chain uses TRBV12-3 or TRBV12-4 with TRBJ1-3; D is ambiguous. Between the trimmed V and J ends, which lost 2 bases and 7 bases, there was a span of 21 bases. CDR3 length: 17 residues. The DNA of the CDR3 is TGTGCCAGCAGTTTACCCCGGACGGGATTCTCGTTGAACACCATATATTTT. It yields the protein CASSLPRTGFSLNTIYF.

The rearrangement uses TRBV2 and TRBJ1-2; 7 positions match TRBD1. V shed 7 bases, J shed 8 bases, and the junction held 13 bases outside the gene matches. Germline lookup yields CDR1 SNHLY and CDR2 FYNNEI. The CDR3 consists of 14 residues. The CDR3 DNA sequence: TGTGCCAGCACCCGCGGGACAGACTATGAGGGCTACACCTTC. Residues: CASTRGTDYEGYTF.

The chain joins TRBV6-2 or TRBV6-3 to TRBJ2-2; 7 bases are shared with TRBD1. Germline assignment: CDR1 MNHEY and CDR2 SVGEGT. The CDR3 is 14 residues long. The V and J ends lost 4 bases and 6 bases, in that order; junction bases with no gene match: 5. The CDR3 loop is CASSSLGQSGELFF. As DNA, the CDR3 is TGTGCCAGCAGTTCCTTGGGACAGTCCGGGGAGCTGTTTTTT.